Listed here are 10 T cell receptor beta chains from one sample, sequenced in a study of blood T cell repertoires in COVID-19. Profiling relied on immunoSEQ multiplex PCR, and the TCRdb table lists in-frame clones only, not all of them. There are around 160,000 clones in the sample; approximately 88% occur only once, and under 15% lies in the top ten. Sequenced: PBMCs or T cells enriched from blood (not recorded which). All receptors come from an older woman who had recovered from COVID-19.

CDR3 sequence (DNA): TGCGCCAGCAGCTTGGACAGGCTGATCGGCTACACCTTC. Residues: CASSLDRLIGYTF. The chain combines TRBV5-1 with TRBJ1-2; tentative D call: TRBD1 (5 bases). V dropped 0 bases and J dropped 8 bases, with 11 bases sitting between them. CDR3 length equals 13 residues. The V gene's germline CDR1 is SGHRS and CDR2 YFSETQ.

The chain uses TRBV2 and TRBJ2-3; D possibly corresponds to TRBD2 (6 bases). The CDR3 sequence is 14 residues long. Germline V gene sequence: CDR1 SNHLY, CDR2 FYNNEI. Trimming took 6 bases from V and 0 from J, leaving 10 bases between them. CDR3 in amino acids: CASRGGTSTDTQYF. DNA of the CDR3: TGTGCCAGCAGGGGGGGAACTAGCACAGATACGCAGTATTTT.

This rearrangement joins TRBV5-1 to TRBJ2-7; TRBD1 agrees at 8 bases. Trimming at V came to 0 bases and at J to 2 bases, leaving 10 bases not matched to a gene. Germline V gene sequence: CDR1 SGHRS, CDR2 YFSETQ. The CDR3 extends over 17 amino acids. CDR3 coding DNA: TGCGCCAGCAGCTTGGGACAGGGGCGGTTTATGGCCTACGAGCAGTACTTC. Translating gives CASSLGQGRFMAYEQYF. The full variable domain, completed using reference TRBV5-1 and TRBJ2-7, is KAGVTQTPRYLIKTRGQQVTLSCSPISGHRSVSWYQQTPGQGLQFLFEYFSETQRNKGNFPGRFSGRQFSNSRSEMNVSTLELGDSALYLCASSLGQGRFMAYEQYFGPGTRLTVT.

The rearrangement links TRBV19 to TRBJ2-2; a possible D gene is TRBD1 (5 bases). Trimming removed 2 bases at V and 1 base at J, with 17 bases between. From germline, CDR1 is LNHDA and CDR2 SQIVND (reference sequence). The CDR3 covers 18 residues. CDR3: CASSIQGPSVGNTGELFF. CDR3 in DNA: TGTGCCAGTAGTATACAGGGCCCCTCAGTAGGGAACACCGGGGAGCTGTTTTTT. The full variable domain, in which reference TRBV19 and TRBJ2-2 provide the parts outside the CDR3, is DGGITQSPKYLFRKEGQNVTLSCEQNLNHDAMYWYRQDPGQGLRLIYYSQIVNDFQKGDIAEGYSVSREKKESFPLTVTSAQKNPTAFYLCASSIQGPSVGNTGELFFGEGSRLTVL.

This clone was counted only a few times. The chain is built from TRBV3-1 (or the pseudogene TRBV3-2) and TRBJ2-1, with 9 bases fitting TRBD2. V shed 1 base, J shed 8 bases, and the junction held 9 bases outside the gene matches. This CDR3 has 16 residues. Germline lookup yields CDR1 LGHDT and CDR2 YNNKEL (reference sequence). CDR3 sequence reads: CASSQVEREAGYEQFF. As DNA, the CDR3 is TGTGCCAGCAGCCAAGTCGAGCGGGAGGCGGGCTATGAGCAGTTCTTC.

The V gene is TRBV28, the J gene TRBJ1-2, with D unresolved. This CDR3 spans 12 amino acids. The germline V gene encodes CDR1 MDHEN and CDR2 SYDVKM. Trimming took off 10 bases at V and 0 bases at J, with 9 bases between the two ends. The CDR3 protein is CAITIANYGYTF. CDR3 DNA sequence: TGTGCCATCACGATAGCTAACTATGGCTACACCTTC.

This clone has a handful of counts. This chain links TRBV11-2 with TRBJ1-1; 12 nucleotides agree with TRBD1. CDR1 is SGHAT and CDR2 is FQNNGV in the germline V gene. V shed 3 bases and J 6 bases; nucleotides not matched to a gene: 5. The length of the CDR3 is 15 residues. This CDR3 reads CASSLGQGAGAEAFF. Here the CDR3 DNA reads TGTGCCAGCAGCTTGGGACAGGGGGCAGGGGCTGAAGCTTTCTTT. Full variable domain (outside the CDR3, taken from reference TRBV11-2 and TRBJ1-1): EAGVAQSPRYKIIEKRQSVAFWCNPISGHATLYWYQQILGQGPKLLIQFQNNGVVDDSQLPKDRFSAERLKGVDSTLKIQPAKLEDSAVYLCASSLGQGAGAEAFFGQGTRLTVV.

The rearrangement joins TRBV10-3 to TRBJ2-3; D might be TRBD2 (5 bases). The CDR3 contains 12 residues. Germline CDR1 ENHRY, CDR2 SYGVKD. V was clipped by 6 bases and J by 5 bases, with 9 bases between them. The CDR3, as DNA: TGTGCCATCAGATCAGCGGAAGATACGCAGTATTTT. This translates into CAIRSAEDTQYF.

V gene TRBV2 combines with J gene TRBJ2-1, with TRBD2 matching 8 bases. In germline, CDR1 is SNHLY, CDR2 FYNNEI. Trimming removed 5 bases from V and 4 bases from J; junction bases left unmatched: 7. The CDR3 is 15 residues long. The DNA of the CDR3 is TGTGCCAGCAGTCGGGAGGGACCTTTATACAATGAGCAGTTCTTC. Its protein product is CASSREGPLYNEQFF. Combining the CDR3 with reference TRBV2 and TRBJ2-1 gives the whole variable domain EPEVTQTPSHQVTQMGQEVILRCVPISNHLYFYWYRQILGQKVEFLVSFYNNEISEKSEIFDDQFSVERPDGSNFTLKIRSTKLEDSAMYFCASSREGPLYNEQFFGPGTRLTVL.

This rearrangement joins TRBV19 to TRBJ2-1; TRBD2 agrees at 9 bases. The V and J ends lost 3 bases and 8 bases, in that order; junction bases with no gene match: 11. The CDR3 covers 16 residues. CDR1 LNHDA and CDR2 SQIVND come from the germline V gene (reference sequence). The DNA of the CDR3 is TGTGCCAGTAGTATCGTCCCTAGCGGGATTCTGTATGAGCAGTTCTTC. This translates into CASSIVPSGILYEQFF. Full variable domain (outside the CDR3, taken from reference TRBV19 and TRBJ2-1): DGGITQSPKYLFRKEGQNVTLSCEQNLNHDAMYWYRQDPGQGLRLIYYSQIVNDFQKGDIAEGYSVSREKKESFPLTVTSAQKNPTAFYLCASSIVPSGILYEQFFGPGTRLTVL.